A single sample is the source of the 25 T cell receptor beta chains below, sequenced in a study of blood T cell repertoires in COVID-19 (dated by TCRdb to about 2020). The library was produced with the immunoSEQ multiplex PCR assay. The immuneACCESS repertoire file appears here via TCRdb, limited to in-frame rearrangements. These files lack a portion of the clones; in checked studies, under half of the deficit traces to unresolved V genes, and the cause of the others is not known. For this sample the table gives around 30,000 clones, of which almost 90% were detected only once. Jointly, the top ten make up about 13% of the sample. The sample consisted of peripheral blood. The receptor source for this set is a human donor with active COVID-19. The donor label of this sample is uncertain.

V usage is TRBV4-2 and J usage is TRBJ2-5; D might be TRBD2 (6 bases). V lost 0 bases and J lost 4, with 15 bases in between. From germline, CDR1 is LGHNA and CDR2 YNFKEQ. This CDR3 spans 16 amino acids. CDR3 amino acids: CASSQDWRVTGETQYF. CDR3 DNA: TGTGCCAGCAGCCAAGATTGGAGGGTAACAGGAGAGACCCAGTACTTC.

This chain joins TRBV4-2 and TRBJ2-3; D may be TRBD2 (6 bases). This CDR3 has 15 residues. Trimming took off 3 bases at V and 2 bases at J, with 12 bases between the two ends. Germline CDR1 is LGHNA and CDR2 is YNFKEQ. CDR3 nucleotide sequence: TGTGCCAGCAGCCAGAGGGGACTGCACACAGATACGCAGTATTTT. Residues: CASSQRGLHTDTQYF.

The chain links TRBV13 to TRBJ2-2, with 9 bases aligning to TRBD1. This CDR3 spans 17 amino acids. In germline, CDR1 is PRHDT, CDR2 FYEKMQ (reference sequence). Losses at the gene ends were 5 bases for V and 1 base for J; bases not matched to a gene: 8. This chain's CDR3 is CASSALQGAVNTGELFF. The CDR3 DNA follows: TGTGCCAGCAGCGCGCTACAGGGGGCGGTGAACACCGGGGAGCTGTTTTTT.

The J gene is TRBJ2-7, the V gene TRBV6-2 or TRBV6-3; 8 bases are a match to TRBD2. The CDR3 spans 16 residues. The germline gives CDR1 MNHEY, CDR2 SVGEGT. V lost 2 bases, J lost 4 bases, and 10 bases stayed unmatched. CDR3 nucleotide sequence: TGTGCCAGCAGTTACACCAGCGGGGGCTTCGGTTACGAGCAGTACTTC. The encoded protein is CASSYTSGGFGYEQYF.

This chain uses TRBV5-1 with TRBJ1-1; D not resolved. This CDR3 has 13 residues. With 0 bases removed from V and 1 base from J, the gap between germline ends came to 4 bases. The germline gives CDR1 SGHRS, CDR2 YFSETQ. The CDR3 region has the DNA TGCGCCAGCAGCTTGGCAGGGAACACTGAAGCTTTCTTT. Protein sequence: CASSLAGNTEAFF.

This clone was recorded once. J is TRBJ1-2 and V is TRBV25-1; D is unclear. Germline CDR1 reads MGHDK; CDR2 reads SYGVNS. V lost 8 bases and J lost 6, with 19 bases in between. The CDR3 runs to 14 residues. CDR3 nucleotide sequence: TGTGCCAGCCTCGATCCCGGGTCCCTAAATGGCTACACCTTC. This translates into CASLDPGSLNGYTF.

The gene calls are TRBV6-5 and TRBJ1-3; D not certain. The ends were cut back, 8 bases at V and 2 bases at J, with 10 bases in the middle. The length of the CDR3 is 13 residues. Germline CDR1 reads MNHEY; CDR2 reads SVGAGI. CDR3: CASRREPGNTIYF. The CDR3 DNA sequence: TGTGCCAGCCGCCGAGAACCTGGAAACACCATATATTTT.

This chain connects TRBV5-1 to TRBJ1-1, with D maybe TRBD1 (6 bases). The CDR3 is made up of 14 amino acids. Germline V CDR1 and CDR2: SGHRS, YFSETQ. Trimming took off 2 bases at V and 1 base at J, with 9 bases between the two ends. The CDR3: CASSFTGQNTEAFF. CDR3 DNA sequence: TGCGCCAGCAGCTTCACAGGGCAGAACACTGAAGCTTTCTTT.

This sequence joins TRBV11-2 and TRBJ2-1, with 10 bases lining up with TRBD1. In germline, CDR1 is SGHAT, CDR2 FQNNGV. The trim removed 3 bases at V and 7 bases at J, leaving 0 bases unmatched. The CDR3 sequence is 13 residues long. CDR3 residues: CASSLDRGNEQFF. Written as DNA, the CDR3 is TGTGCCAGCAGCTTGGACAGGGGGAATGAGCAGTTCTTC. The full variable domain, rest sourced from reference TRBV11-2 and TRBJ2-1, is EAGVAQSPRYKIIEKRQSVAFWCNPISGHATLYWYQQILGQGPKLLIQFQNNGVVDDSQLPKDRFSAERLKGVDSTLKIQPAKLEDSAVYLCASSLDRGNEQFFGPGTRLTVL.

The gene calls are TRBV14 and TRBJ1-1; TRBD1 matches at 8 bases. The CDR3 runs 13 residues. Germline loops: CDR1 SGHDN, CDR2 FVKESK. V lost 3 bases and J lost 4; bases outside the gene matches: 1. CDR3 sequence (DNA): TGTGCCAGCAGCCAGGACAGGGCCACTGAAGCTTTCTTT. Its translation is CASSQDRATEAFF.

This rearrangement joins TRBV24-1 to TRBJ2-1; 11 bases are a match to TRBD1. The germline V gene has CDR1 KGHDR and CDR2 SFDVKD. V lost 2 bases and J lost 9; bases outside the gene matches: 8. This CDR3 comprises 16 residues. The DNA for the CDR3 is TGTGCCACCAGTGATTCCGGGACAGGGGGTAGGGCTGAGCAGTTCTTC. Protein sequence: CATSDSGTGGRAEQFF.

CDR3 nucleotides: TGCAGCGTTCTGCAGGGGATTGAATACCAAGAGACCCAGTACTTC. Translating gives CSVLQGIEYQETQYF. The V and J genes are TRBV29-1 and TRBJ2-5; perhaps TRBD1 as D (6 bases). The CDR3 is 15 residues long. CDR1 is SQVTM, CDR2 ANQGSEA, per germline. With 5 bases removed from V and 0 bases from J, the gap between germline ends came to 16 bases. The variable domain in full, completed from reference TRBV29-1 and TRBJ2-5, reads SAVISQKPSRDICQRGTSLTIQCQVDSQVTMMFWYRQQPGQSLTLIATANQGSEATYESGFVIDKFPISRPNLTFSTLTVSNMSPEDSSIYLCSVLQGIEYQETQYFGPGTRLLVL.

The chain joins TRBV4-3 to TRBJ1-1; D unresolved. The CDR3 totals 16 residues. V gave up 0 bases and J gave up 0 bases, with 11 bases separating them. The germline CDR1 and CDR2 sequences are LGHNA and YSLEER. CDR3 nucleotide sequence: TGCGCCAGCAGCCAAGATCGCAGAGGGTTGAACACTGAAGCTTTCTTT. Its translation is CASSQDRRGLNTEAFF.

The chain joins TRBV6-6 to TRBJ2-1; 7 bases agree with TRBD1. With 6 bases clipped from V and 1 base from J, the junction kept 3 bases outside the gene matches. This CDR3 has 14 amino acids. In germline, CDR1 is MNHNY, CDR2 SVGAGI (reference sequence). The CDR3 reads CASRLQGSYNEQFF. The CDR3 DNA reads as TGTGCCAGCAGATTACAGGGGTCCTACAATGAGCAGTTCTTC.

The V gene is TRBV18, the J gene TRBJ2-5, with 10 bases matching TRBD2. Germline V gene sequence: CDR1 KGHSH, CDR2 LQKENI. Germline trimming cut 8 bases from V and 0 bases from J; bases unmatched to any gene: 21. CDR3 length: 20 residues. CDR3: CASRARLATSGRNHQETQYF. For the CDR3, the DNA is TGTGCCAGCCGAGCGCGGCTCGCGACTAGCGGGCGCAACCACCAAGAGACCCAGTACTTC.

The rearrangement joins TRBV5-5 to TRBJ1-2, with 8 bases lining up with TRBD1. CDR1 and CDR2 from the germline V gene are SGHKS and YYEKEE (reference sequence). This CDR3 has 16 amino acids. V dropped 5 bases and J dropped 8; count of bases not matched to a gene: 17. DNA of the CDR3: TGTGCCAGCAGTCTTGTATTTTGGACAGGGATCAGCGGCTACACCTTC. Translating it yields CASSLVFWTGISGYTF.

The chain couples TRBV2 to TRBJ1-1; no clear D gene. V was clipped by 6 bases and J by 0 bases, with 11 bases between them. Per the germline V gene, CDR1 is SNHLY and CDR2 is FYNNEI. The CDR3 runs to 14 residues. The CDR3 coding sequence is TGTGCCAGCAGGGGCCACGCAGTGAACACTGAAGCTTTCTTT. Protein: CASRGHAVNTEAFF.

The J gene is TRBJ2-3, the V gene TRBV3-1 (or the pseudogene TRBV3-2); 8 bases agree with TRBD2. After removal of 7 bases from V and 0 bases from J, the junction contained 3 bases not matched to a gene. CDR3 length: 14 residues. Per the germline V gene, CDR1 is LGHDT and CDR2 is YNNKEL (reference sequence). CDR3 nucleotides: TGTGCCAGCACGGGGGGGCTCAGCACAGATACGCAGTATTTT. Amino acid sequence: CASTGGLSTDTQYF.

As DNA, the CDR3 is TGTGCCAGCAGACAAAACCAGGTGAGCAATCAGCCCCAGCATTTT. Amino acids: CASRQNQVSNQPQHF. V and J are TRBV7-9 and TRBJ1-5; no clear D gene. Trimming removed 6 bases from V and 1 base from J, with 13 bases in between. Germline assignment: CDR1 SEHNR and CDR2 FQNEAQ (reference sequence). This CDR3 comprises 15 residues.

The CDR3 region is CATSAKRGGPQETQYF. The CDR3, as DNA: TGTGCCACCAGTGCCAAGCGGGGAGGACCCCAAGAGACCCAGTACTTC. This chain connects TRBV24-1 to TRBJ2-5, with TRBD2 identical over 7 bases. Trimming cost V 5 bases and J 1 base; bases outside gene matches: 9. The CDR3 contains 16 residues. Per germline, CDR1 KGHDR and CDR2 SFDVKD.

Only one count was recorded for this clone. The rearrangement links TRBV3-1 (or the pseudogene TRBV3-2) to TRBJ2-2; 7 bases agree with TRBD2. Trimming at V came to 3 bases and at J to 1 base, leaving 5 bases not matched to a gene. This CDR3 has 16 amino acids. The germline CDR1 and CDR2 sequences are LGHDT and YNNKEL (reference sequence). Written as DNA, the CDR3 is TGTGCCAGCAGCCACCCACAGCGGGGGAACACCGGGGAGCTGTTTTTT. Translated: CASSHPQRGNTGELFF.

This chain joins TRBV12-5 and TRBJ2-1; a possible D gene is TRBD1 (5 bases). The length of the CDR3 is 13 residues. Deletions cut 1 base from V and 5 bases from J, with 6 bases between. Germline-derived CDR1 and CDR2 are LGHNT and FRNRAP. The CDR3 bases are TGTGCTAGTGGTTTGGGACAGCACAATGAGCAGTTCTTC. Its protein product is CASGLGQHNEQFF.

The chain links TRBV6-2 or TRBV6-3 to TRBJ1-1, with TRBD1 matching 9 bases. Germline CDR1 MNHEY, CDR2 SVGEGT. This CDR3 is built from 18 residues. The V segment lost 2 bases and the J segment 5 bases; nucleotides outside the gene matches: 15. The CDR3 nucleotides are TGTGCCAGCAGTTACGTCTTCGTAGCCAAACAGGGGGCGACTGAAGCTTTCTTT. Amino acids: CASSYVFVAKQGATEAFF.

The chain links TRBV12-3 or TRBV12-4 to TRBJ2-3; D perhaps matches TRBD2 (5 bases). CDR3 size: 13 residues. V was cut by 2 bases and J by 5 bases, with 8 bases left in between. CDR3 DNA sequence: TGTGCCAGCAGTTTAAATGAGGGAGATACGCAGTATTTT. This translates into CASSLNEGDTQYF.

The chain recombines TRBV9 with TRBJ1-2; D is uncertain. Per germline, CDR1 SGDLS and CDR2 YYNGEE. V dropped 0 bases and J dropped 1 base, with 4 bases sitting between them. This CDR3 spans 13 amino acids. The CDR3, as DNA: TGTGCCAGCAGCGTAGACAGTAACTATGGCTACACCTTC. It specifies CASSVDSNYGYTF.